A single sample is the source of the 14 T cell receptor beta chains below, sequenced in a study of T cell repertoires in cytomegalovirus infection. The antigens for these receptors are not known. TCRdb reprocessed the reads via MiXCR and lists one record per CDR3 protein. This table has fewer than 850,000 distinct CDR3 sequences, almost 30% appearing once. Sample: cultured CD8+ T cells from PBMCs, taken from culture after CMV antigen stimulation. The receptors stem from a human donor in good health (CMV status not recorded). Some clones in this sample may be carry-over from other donors' samples.

This clonotype was counted between two and nine times. The chain is built from TRBV11-3 and TRBJ2-3; a possible D gene is TRBD2 (6 bases). The CDR3 has 15 amino acids. The V end was cut by 5 bases, the J end by 3 bases, with 15 bases between. The V gene's germline CDR1 is SGHNT and CDR2 YENEEA. CDR3 in DNA: TGTGCCAGCAGCCCGCGGGAATCCGGAACAGATACGCAGTATTTT. This sequence encodes CASSPRESGTDTQYF.

This clonotype was counted between two and nine times. The chain has TRBV27 and TRBJ1-2, with unresolved D. CDR1 and CDR2 (germline): MNHEY, SMNVEV (reference sequence). There are 14 residues in the CDR3. V dropped 0 bases and J dropped 8 bases, with 13 bases sitting between them. The CDR3 DNA follows: TGTGCCAGCAGTTTATCCCATGGCCTCGGCGGCTACACCTTC. Residues: CASSLSHGLGGYTF.

This clonotype was recorded a few times. The J gene is TRBJ2-1, the V gene TRBV27; D may correspond to TRBD1 or TRBD2 (5 bases each). V lost 8 bases and J 7 bases, leaving 15 bases between the germline ends. Germline V gene data show CDR1 as MNHEY and CDR2 as SMNVEV (reference sequence). The CDR3 sequence is 13 residues long. Written as DNA, the CDR3 is TGTGCCAGCTCCTGGACCGAGGGGAATGAGCAGTTCTTC. Amino acid sequence: CASSWTEGNEQFF.

Only one count was recorded for this clonotype. The chain couples TRBV6-5 to TRBJ2-1, with no clear D. From germline, CDR1 is MNHEY and CDR2 SVGAGI. Between the trimmed V and J ends, which lost 7 bases and 5 bases, there was a span of 18 bases. The CDR3 is 15 amino acids. The CDR3 region has the DNA TGTGCCAGCACCTTCTTAGGGCAGCGAGACAATGAGCAGTTCTTC. The encoded protein is CASTFLGQRDNEQFF.

This clonotype was recorded at least ten times. The chain has TRBV7-9 and TRBJ2-1; 9 bases are a match to TRBD1. V lost 5 bases, J lost 4 bases, and 12 bases stayed unmatched. In germline, CDR1 is SEHNR, CDR2 FQNEAQ (reference sequence). There are 17 residues in the CDR3. CDR3 nucleotide sequence: TGTGCCAGCAGCGTACCCCGGGACAGGGATTCTTACAATGAGCAGTTCTTC. The encoded protein is CASSVPRDRDSYNEQFF.

This clonotype was seen a few times. The chain couples TRBV15 to TRBJ2-2, with 10 bases aligning to TRBD1. With V trimmed by 0 bases and J by 9 bases, 4 bases remained unmatched. CDR3 size: 15 residues. Germline CDR1 and CDR2: LNHNV and YYDKDF (reference sequence). The CDR3 DNA is TGTGCCACCAGCAGAGACGGACAGGGGGGCCGGGAGCTGTTTTTT. It codes for CATSRDGQGGRELFF.

This clonotype has only a few counts. The chain links TRBV2 to TRBJ1-1; D unresolved. Germline loops: CDR1 SNHLY, CDR2 FYNNEI. This CDR3 has 11 residues. V dropped 6 bases and J dropped 5 bases, with 7 bases sitting between them. The CDR3 bases are TGTGCCAGCAGACCGGGAACTGAAGCTTTCTTT. Translated: CASRPGTEAFF.

This chain joins TRBV9 and TRBJ1-1; maybe TRBD1 (5 bases). The V end lost 2 bases, the J end lost 0 bases, and 11 bases lay between the germline ends. The CDR3 is 15 residues long. The germline gives CDR1 SGDLS, CDR2 YYNGEE. CDR3 in DNA: TGTGCCAGCAGCGTCCCGGCAGGGATGAACACTGAAGCTTTCTTT. Its translation is CASSVPAGMNTEAFF.

This CDR3 reads CASSLTGLAGVEQYV. The CDR3 nucleotides read TGTGCCAGCAGTTTGACCGGACTAGCGGGGGTCGAGCAGTACGTC. The V and J genes are TRBV27 and TRBJ2-7; 13 bases match TRBD2. Germline V lookup: CDR1 MNHEY, CDR2 SMNVEV (reference sequence). V lost 3 bases, J lost 6 bases, and 5 bases stayed unmatched. The CDR3 loop spans 15 amino acids.

The chain links TRBV6-2 or TRBV6-3 to TRBJ2-2, with 7 bases aligning to TRBD1. This CDR3 is built from 17 residues. V was pared by 5 bases and J by 4 bases, with 13 bases of the junction left unmatched. In germline, CDR1 is MNHEY, CDR2 SVGEGT. CDR3 bases: TGTGCCAGCAGTAATCCAAGGGACAGTAGAATCACCGGGGAGCTGTTTTTT. This codes for CASSNPRDSRITGELFF.

This chain links TRBV7-9 with TRBJ2-4; 10 bases are a match to TRBD2. J gave up 2 bases and V 5 bases, and 6 bases lay outside the gene matches. Germline assignment: CDR1 SEHNR and CDR2 FQNEAQ (reference sequence). The CDR3 covers 16 residues. In DNA, the CDR3 is TGTGCCAGCAGCCCCGTTAGCGGGGGGTCCAAAAACATTCAGTACTTC. Its protein product is CASSPVSGGSKNIQYF.

The chain has TRBV19 and TRBJ1-2; TRBD1 matches at 8 bases. The V gene end was trimmed by 8 bases and the J gene end by 3 bases; junction bases not matched to a gene: 5. The CDR3 runs 13 residues. The germline CDR1 and CDR2 sequences are LNHDA and SQIVND (reference sequence). The CDR3 here is CASCRDRYYGYTF. In DNA form, the CDR3 reads TGTGCCAGTTGCCGGGACAGGTACTATGGCTACACCTTC.

This chain links TRBV20-1 with TRBJ1-5; D is ambiguous. The CDR3 runs to 15 residues. V was trimmed by 4 bases and J by 4 bases, leaving 17 bases between them. CDR1 is DFQATT, CDR2 SNEGSKA, per germline (reference sequence). The CDR3 nucleotides are TGCAGTGCTATGGCGTGGAGCAAGGTGAATCAGCCCCAGCATTTT. This codes for CSAMAWSKVNQPQHF.

In its sample, this clonotype was seen a few times. This sequence joins TRBV27 and TRBJ2-7; 7 nucleotides agree with TRBD2. Trimming removed 3 bases from V and 5 bases from J; junction bases left unmatched: 7. CDR3 length equals 14 residues. Germline CDR1 is MNHEY and CDR2 is SMNVEV (reference sequence). The CDR3 spells CASSFVSGAHEQYF. For the CDR3, the DNA is TGTGCCAGCAGTTTCGTAAGCGGGGCCCACGAGCAGTACTTC.